These 29 T cell receptor beta chains were sequenced from one sample in a study of pediatric ulcerative colitis. Generated by immunoSEQ multiplex PCR, the TCRdb table keeps only in-frame clones and is missing some. Seen here are roughly 60,000 clones, 87% observed once, and the top ten hold around 1.5%. The sequenced sample consisted of blood. Receptors were obtained from a boy younger than 18 who was a control in a study of pediatric ulcerative colitis.

The chain joins TRBV5-1 to TRBJ2-3; 7 nucleotides agree with TRBD2. J lost 1 base, V lost 2 bases, and 7 bases had no gene match. Germline CDR1 and CDR2: SGHRS and YFSETQ. The CDR3 contains 16 residues. For the CDR3, the DNA is TGCGCCAGCAGCTTAGGCCGCACTAGCGGCACAGATACGCAGTATTTT. Protein: CASSLGRTSGTDTQYF.

The chain joins TRBV6-5 to TRBJ2-3; D is unclear. This CDR3 region has 13 residues. Germline lookup yields CDR1 MNHEY and CDR2 SVGAGI. The V end was cut by 0 bases, the J end by 6 bases, with 7 bases between. The CDR3 DNA is TGTGCCAGCAGTTACTCACTCCGGGATACGCAGTATTTT. Translation: CASSYSLRDTQYF.

The rearrangement joins TRBV27 to TRBJ2-1; D tentatively reads TRBD1 or TRBD2 (5 bases each). Germline V gives CDR1 MNHEY, CDR2 SMNVEV (reference sequence). This CDR3 has 13 residues. V shed 8 bases and J shed 7 bases, with 15 bases lying between them. CDR3 sequence: CASQRDPWNEQFF. The CDR3 DNA reads as TGTGCCAGCCAACGGGACCCGTGGAATGAGCAGTTCTTC.

This clone has a single count. V gene TRBV15 combines with J gene TRBJ2-2, with 8 bases lining up with TRBD1. This CDR3 region has 16 residues. V gave up 0 bases and J gave up 6 bases; unmatched junction bases: 6. In germline, CDR1 is LNHNV, CDR2 YYDKDF (reference sequence). CDR3: CATSRDLGRGPGELFF. The CDR3 DNA follows: TGTGCCACCAGCAGAGATCTCGGCAGGGGGCCCGGGGAGCTGTTTTTT.

The chain uses TRBV19 and TRBJ2-1, with 7 bases that match TRBD2. CDR1 and CDR2 from the germline V gene are LNHDA and SQIVND (reference sequence). The CDR3 has 16 amino acids. V lost 6 bases and J lost 0; bases outside the gene matches: 8. CDR3 residues: CASSSSGGSSYNEQFF. CDR3 bases: TGTGCCAGTAGCTCTAGCGGAGGAAGCTCCTACAATGAGCAGTTCTTC. The whole variable domain, filled in from reference TRBV19 and TRBJ2-1, reads DGGITQSPKYLFRKEGQNVTLSCEQNLNHDAMYWYRQDPGQGLRLIYYSQIVNDFQKGDIAEGYSVSREKKESFPLTVTSAQKNPTAFYLCASSSSGGSSYNEQFFGPGTRLTVL.

The V call is TRBV7-8, the J call TRBJ2-5, with a weak D call TRBD2 (5 bases). CDR3 length equals 15 residues. The germline V gene encodes CDR1 SGHVS and CDR2 FQNEAQ. V lost 7 bases to trimming and J lost 3 bases, with 18 bases between them. The CDR3 nucleotides are TGTGCCAGCACTGTTAGTGGAGGACGGAAAGAGACCCAGTACTTC. The encoded protein is CASTVSGGRKETQYF.

The chain carries TRBV2 and TRBJ1-2; tentatively, D is TRBD1 (6 bases). The CDR3 covers 15 residues. Germline assignment: CDR1 SNHLY and CDR2 FYNNEI. Between the trimmed V and J ends, which lost 0 bases and 6 bases, there was a span of 14 bases. For the CDR3, the DNA is TGTGCCAGCAGTGAAGCGCGGGCAGGGGAAGATGGCTACACCTTC. Its translation: CASSEARAGEDGYTF.

J is TRBJ2-7 and V is TRBV27; TRBD1 matches 10 bases. The CDR3 is 15 residues long. V lost 5 bases and J lost 0; bases outside the gene matches: 4. Germline CDR1 and CDR2: MNHEY and SMNVEV (reference sequence). CDR3 sequence (DNA): TGTGCCAGCAGTCTCCGGACAGGGGGCTCCTACGAGCAGTACTTC. Translation gives CASSLRTGGSYEQYF.

The chain links TRBV5-1 to TRBJ1-5, with a tentative D call TRBD1 (5 bases). V was clipped by 4 bases and J by 7 bases, with 18 bases between them. CDR3 size: 15 residues. Germline V gene sequence: CDR1 SGHRS, CDR2 YFSETQ. In nucleotides, the CDR3 is TGCGCCAGCAGCCCATTCTCGGGGCTGGAACAGCCCCAGCATTTT. This codes for CASSPFSGLEQPQHF.

The chain carries TRBV19 and TRBJ1-4; D gene uncertain. V gave up 6 bases and J gave up 5 bases, with 16 bases separating them. Germline V CDR1 and CDR2: LNHDA, SQIVND (reference sequence). The CDR3 is made up of 15 amino acids. The CDR3 DNA sequence: TGTGCCAGTAGGAGAACTTGGAGAGGAAATGAAAAACTGTTTTTT. Translation: CASRRTWRGNEKLFF.

This chain joins TRBV11-2 and TRBJ2-3, with TRBD2 matching over 7 bases. CDR3 length: 14 residues. Germline assignment: CDR1 SGHAT and CDR2 FQNNGV. After removal of 4 bases from V and 9 bases from J, the junction contained 10 bases not matched to a gene. In DNA form, the CDR3 reads TGTGCCAGCAGCTCCGGGTTGAGCGGGATAACGCAGTATTTT. The encoded protein is CASSSGLSGITQYF.

The chain has TRBV27 and TRBJ2-1; no reliable D call. CDR1 is MNHEY, CDR2 SMNVEV, per germline (reference sequence). Trimming removed 4 bases at V and 2 bases at J, with 6 bases between. This CDR3 is built from 13 residues. The CDR3 spells CASSSGTYNEQFF. The CDR3 nucleotides are TGTGCCAGCAGTTCCGGTACCTACAATGAGCAGTTCTTC.

This clone has only one observation. V is TRBV28 and J is TRBJ1-1; D unresolved. Trimming pared 1 base from V and 0 bases from J, leaving 3 bases between. The CDR3 totals 13 residues. In germline, CDR1 is MDHEN, CDR2 SYDVKM. The CDR3 here is CASSLSVNTEAFF. The CDR3, as DNA: TGTGCCAGCAGTTTATCAGTGAACACTGAAGCTTTCTTT.

The rearrangement links TRBV30 to TRBJ1-2; D is unclear. Germline CDR1 GTSNPN, CDR2 SVGIG (reference sequence). CDR3 length: 12 amino acids. Trimming cost V 5 bases and J 6 bases, with 13 bases left between them. This chain's CDR3 is CAWGGFVDGYTF. The DNA for the CDR3 is TGTGCCTGGGGAGGGTTTGTAGATGGCTACACCTTC.

This chain links TRBV21-1 with TRBJ2-1; whether TRBD1, the table's D call, matches the DNA was not checked. TRBV21-1 constitutes a pseudogene. CDR3 length: 18 residues. The CDR3 loop is CASSNVGQGGLAYNEQFF. The CDR3 coding sequence is TGTGCCAGCAGCAATGTGGGCCAGGGTGGGCTAGCCTACAATGAGCAGTTCTTC.

V usage is TRBV12-5 and J usage is TRBJ2-3; 7 nucleotides align to TRBD1. The germline CDR1 and CDR2 sequences are LGHNT and FRNRAP. Trimming took 0 bases from V and 2 from J; bases not matched to a gene: 8. This CDR3 has 17 residues. CDR3 sequence (DNA): TGTGCTAGTGGTTTGGTACTCCGGCAGGGGGTCACAGATACGCAGTATTTT. Amino acid sequence: CASGLVLRQGVTDTQYF.

V gene TRBV6-5 combines with J gene TRBJ2-2; D not certain. From germline, CDR1 is MNHEY and CDR2 SVGAGI. The CDR3 consists of 15 residues. V was clipped by 4 bases and J by 1 base, with 10 bases between them. The CDR3 nucleotides read TGTGCCAGCAGTTTAAGACACGTGAACACCGGGGAGCTGTTTTTT. Translation: CASSLRHVNTGELFF.

This clone was found a few times. V usage is TRBV2 and J usage is TRBJ2-7, with D unclear. V was shortened by 8 bases and J by 6 bases, with 8 bases between the two germline ends. The CDR3 is made up of 10 amino acids. CDR1 and CDR2 from the germline V gene are SNHLY and FYNNEI. The CDR3 loop is CASWGSEQYF. DNA for the CDR3: TGTGCCAGCTGGGGATCCGAGCAGTACTTC.

The V call is TRBV7-3, the J call TRBJ1-1; possible D gene TRBD1, 5 bases. Trimming stripped 5 bases from V and 2 bases from J, with 12 bases between. Germline V gives CDR1 SGHTA, CDR2 FQGTGA. The CDR3 is made up of 14 amino acids. CDR3 bases: TGTGCCAGCAGCCCCGGGGGGGAAAACACTGAAGCTTTCTTT. It is translated as CASSPGGENTEAFF. Looking up the rest from reference TRBV7-3 and TRBJ1-1 gives the full variable domain: GAGVSQTPSNKVTEKGKYVELRCDPISGHTALYWYRQSLGQGPEFLIYFQGTGAADDSGLPNDRFFAVRPEGSVSTLKIQRTERGDSAVYLCASSPGGENTEAFFGQGTRLTVV.

V is TRBV5-1 and J is TRBJ1-6, with D unresolved. CDR1 and CDR2 from the germline V gene are SGHRS and YFSETQ. The CDR3 length is 15 residues. V was cut by 1 base and J by 6 bases, with 11 bases left in between. CDR3 residues: CASSLSATPNSPLHF. As DNA, the CDR3 is TGCGCCAGCAGCTTGTCAGCCACTCCTAATTCACCCCTCCACTTT.

This chain uses TRBV2 with TRBJ2-1; 7 bases are shared with TRBD1. The germline V gene encodes CDR1 SNHLY and CDR2 FYNNEI. V dropped 6 bases and J dropped 4; count of bases not matched to a gene: 12. The CDR3 extends over 16 amino acids. CDR3 DNA sequence: TGTGCCAGCAGCCTAGACCGGGACAGTGCGTACAATGAGCAGTTCTTC. It translates to CASSLDRDSAYNEQFF.

The rearrangement links TRBV10-3 to TRBJ2-7, with 7 bases matching TRBD1. CDR3 length: 12 amino acids. Germline V lookup: CDR1 ENHRY, CDR2 SYGVKD. V was clipped by 6 bases and J by 4 bases; unmatched bases: 3. The CDR3 sequence: CAIRTQGYEQYF. CDR3 in DNA: TGTGCCATCAGAACACAGGGGTACGAGCAGTACTTC.

The rearrangement uses TRBV7-2 and TRBJ2-7; 9 bases line up with TRBD2. V shed 0 bases and J 2 bases; nucleotides not matched to a gene: 5. In germline, CDR1 is SGHTA, CDR2 FQGNSA. There are 16 residues in the CDR3. The CDR3, as DNA: TGTGCCAGCAGCTTAGCCGGCGCGGGGGGGGCCTACGAGCAGTACTTC. This translates into CASSLAGAGGAYEQYF.

This clone was seen just once. In DNA, the CDR3 is TGTGCGGGGACAGGGAACCTTAGGGGGGATGAGCAGTTCTTC. Its translation: CAGTGNLRGDEQFF. J is TRBJ2-1 and V is TRBV2, with 9 bases identical to TRBD1. The CDR3 runs to 14 residues. Germline lookup yields CDR1 SNHLY and CDR2 FYNNEI.

This clone appeared once. The chain links TRBV4-1 to TRBJ2-7; perhaps TRBD2 as D (5 bases). The CDR3 loop spans 15 amino acids. The germline V and J ends were trimmed by 3 bases and 3 bases, with 15 bases remaining between them. Germline loops: CDR1 MGHRA, CDR2 YSYEKL. The CDR3 spells CASSQVLVVRYEQYF. The CDR3 DNA is TGCGCCAGCAGCCAGGTACTAGTGGTCCGCTACGAGCAGTACTTC.

V gene TRBV7-9 combines with J gene TRBJ1-2; D remains unclear. This CDR3 contains 13 residues. Germline V gene lookup returns CDR1 SEHNR and CDR2 FQNEAQ (reference sequence). Trimming removed 6 bases from V and 6 bases from J, with 14 bases in between. DNA of the CDR3: TGTGCCAGCAGTCTTAACCAGGTCGATGGCTACACCTTC. Its translation: CASSLNQVDGYTF.

This chain links TRBV7-6 with TRBJ2-1, with D possibly being TRBD1 (5 bases). The CDR3 spans 13 residues. The germline CDR1 and CDR2 sequences are SGHVS and FNYEAQ. V lost 9 bases, J lost 5 bases, and 14 bases lay in between. The DNA for the CDR3 is TGTGCCAGTATTTCCAGGGTCCACAATGAGCAGTTCTTC. Encoded protein: CASISRVHNEQFF.

The chain joins TRBV6-5 to TRBJ1-2; a possible D gene is TRBD1 (5 bases). This CDR3 contains 15 residues. Trimming left V 6 bases short and J 0 bases short, with 14 bases between. CDR1 and CDR2 (germline): MNHEY, SVGAGI. CDR3 amino acids: CASSQTVWANYGYTF. The CDR3 nucleotides are TGTGCCAGCAGCCAGACAGTCTGGGCTAACTATGGCTACACCTTC.

This chain joins TRBV7-2 and TRBJ2-3; maybe TRBD2 (6 bases). Germline-derived CDR1 and CDR2 are SGHTA and FQGNSA. This CDR3 is built from 14 residues. The V end lost 4 bases, the J end lost 3 bases, and 11 bases lay between the germline ends. For the CDR3, the DNA is TGTGCCAGCAGCTCGGGACTTGTAACAGATACGCAGTATTTT. This encodes CASSSGLVTDTQYF.